These 2 T cell receptor beta chains came from one sample sequenced in a study of cytomegalovirus exposure and HLA in healthy donors. Sequencing was performed with immunoSEQ multiplex PCR; in TCRdb, only in-frame clones are kept and a portion is missing. The table shows about 160,000 clones, with around nine tenths occurring only once. The sequencing input was PBMCs. These receptors came from a woman in her late teens or twenties in good health and CMV-seronegative.

The J gene is TRBJ2-2, the V gene TRBV5-6, with 9 bases lining up with TRBD1. This CDR3 is 15 amino acids long. The junction had 6 bases not matched to a gene; V was cut back by 2 bases and J by 7 bases. Germline V CDR1 and CDR2: SGHDT, YYEEEE. This CDR3 is CASSFGTGFVGELFF. The CDR3 nucleotides are TGTGCCAGCAGCTTCGGGACAGGGTTCGTCGGGGAGCTGTTTTTT.

The V call is TRBV15, the J call TRBJ2-1; D is undetermined. Trimming shortened V by 4 bases and J by 1 base, and 11 bases separated the two germline ends. Looked up from germline, CDR1 is LNHNV and CDR2 is YYDKDF (reference sequence). CDR3 size: 15 residues. This CDR3 is CATSTLTGSYNEQFF. CDR3 nucleotide sequence: TGTGCCACCAGCACGCTGACGGGTTCCTACAATGAGCAGTTCTTC.